This T cell receptor (beta chain) came from a study of siplizumab effects on memory and regulatory T cells (dated by TCRdb to about 2019). In terms of the full investigation: The effect of the anti-CD2 antibody siplizumab on alloreactive T-cell subsets was examined in allogeneic mixed lymphocyte reactions constructed from human PBMCs. Summary of the overall study and its limitations: Because sequences below about 10^-5 frequency were poorly captured, only a minor fraction of alloreactive clones could be mapped to unstimulated subsets. Unstimulated naive T cells appeared more diverse than memory T cells, and naive cells seemed to contribute substantially to the alloresponse. About 75-96% of proliferating CD4+ or CD8+ clones could not be given a naive or memory phenotype. The cumulative frequency of alloreactive sequences that could be traced back to unstimulated CD4+ memory T cells was significantly reduced by siplizumab. Among mappable alloreactive CD4+ clones, an average Treg-derived fraction of around 71% was observed with siplizumab, compared with less than 35% in control reactions. The suppressive function of proliferating Tregs from siplizumab cultures was not functionally confirmed.

From a lookup of the germline V gene (reference sequence), CDR1 and CDR2 are MNHNY and SVGAGI. V and J are trimmed by 3 bases and 7 bases, and the gene matches miss 3 bases of the junction. The CDR3 goes from the cysteine to the phenylalanine over 13 residues. Here the CDR3 DNA is all that survives: 39 bases in frame from base 1. Libraries came from the immunoSEQ multiplex PCR assay. Approximately 100,000 TCR templates per sample were assayed on the deep sequencing platform. Genomic DNA extracted from sorted T cells was the material used for TCRbeta CDR3 sequencing. Per the original workflow: The R programming language was used for the clonal analysis of the TCRbeta CDR3 data. Unstimulated samples were compared with post-reaction CFSE-low samples to define alloreactive CD4+ and CD8+ clones. By matching sequences to the repertoires of sorted unstimulated Treg and non-Treg cells, each alloreactive CD4+ clone was assigned a regulatory or non-regulatory origin. As stored in TCRdb, this immuneACCESS dataset retains in-frame rearrangements with V and J assigned. A fraction of the clones does not appear; measured against another copy, unresolved V genes explain less than half of the discrepancy, and the remainder lacks a known reason. From that table come the V and J calls and clone size; the DNA was used to work out D and trimming. Within this sample are roughly 110,000 clones, with about 94% of them counted one time only. Jointly, the top ten make up 0.16% of the sample.

With respect to this clone: This receptor's antigen is unknown. Base qualities are not at hand, and no much larger clone is one base apart.

Sorted unstimulated T cells and proliferating T cells recovered from mixed lymphocyte reactions were subjected to TCRbeta CDR3 sequencing. Fresh whole blood from about 10 HLA-typed healthy donors served as the source for isolating PBMCs. Unstimulated CD4+ non-regulatory T cells were FACS-sorted to map the origin of alloreactive clones. This receptor chain uses TRBV6-6 and TRBJ1-5; TRBD1 agrees with 7 junctional bases. Material for sequencing was non-Treg CD4+ T cells sorted from blood. Read against the paper, the sample's cell subset or site label means: FACS-sorted unstimulated CD4+ non-regulatory T cells. The origin of this receptor is a human donor in good health. The DNA reads as follows: TGTGCCAGCAGTTATCAGGGGGACCAGCCCCAGCATTTT. The resulting protein is CASSYQGDQPQHF.